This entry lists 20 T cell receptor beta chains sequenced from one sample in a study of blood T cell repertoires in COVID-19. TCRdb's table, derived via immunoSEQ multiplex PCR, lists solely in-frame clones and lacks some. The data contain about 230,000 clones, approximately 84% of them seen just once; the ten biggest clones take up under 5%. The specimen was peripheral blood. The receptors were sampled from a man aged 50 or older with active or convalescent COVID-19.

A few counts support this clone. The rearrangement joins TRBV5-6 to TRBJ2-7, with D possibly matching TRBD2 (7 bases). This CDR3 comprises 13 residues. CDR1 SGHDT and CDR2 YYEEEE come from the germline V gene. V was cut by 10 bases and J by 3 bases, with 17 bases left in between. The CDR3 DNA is TGTGCCTCCCAGGGGCGGGGGCACTACGAGCAGTACTTC. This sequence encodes CASQGRGHYEQYF.

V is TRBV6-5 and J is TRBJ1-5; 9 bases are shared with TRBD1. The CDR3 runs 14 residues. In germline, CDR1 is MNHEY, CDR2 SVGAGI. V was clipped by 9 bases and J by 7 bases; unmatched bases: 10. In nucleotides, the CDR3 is TGTGCCAGTGGTGCCCGAACAGGGGGCCAGCCCCAGCATTTT. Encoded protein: CASGARTGGQPQHF.

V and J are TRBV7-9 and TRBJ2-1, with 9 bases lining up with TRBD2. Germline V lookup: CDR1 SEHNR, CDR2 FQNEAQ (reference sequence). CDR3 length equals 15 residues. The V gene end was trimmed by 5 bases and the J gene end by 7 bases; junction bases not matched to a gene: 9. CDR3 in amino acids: CASSVIKRGANEQFF. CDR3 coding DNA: TGTGCCAGCAGCGTCATAAAGCGGGGGGCTAATGAGCAGTTCTTC.

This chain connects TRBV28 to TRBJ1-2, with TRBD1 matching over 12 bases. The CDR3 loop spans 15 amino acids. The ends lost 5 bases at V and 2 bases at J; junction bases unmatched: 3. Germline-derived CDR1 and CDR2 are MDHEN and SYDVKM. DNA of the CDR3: TGTGCCAGCAGTGGGGACAGGGGGCGGAACTATGGCTACACCTTC. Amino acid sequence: CASSGDRGRNYGYTF.

CDR3 coding DNA: TGTGCCAGCAGAACGGCCCCAGGTGGAAACACCATATATTTT. Translation: CASRTAPGGNTIYF. The chain uses TRBV4-2 and TRBJ1-3; the D is unclear. V was trimmed by 6 bases and J by 3 bases, leaving 12 bases between them. This CDR3 is 14 amino acids long. In germline, CDR1 is LGHNA, CDR2 YNFKEQ.

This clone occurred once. CDR3 sequence: CSAGRGMNTEAFF. As DNA, the CDR3 is TGCAGCGCCGGACGGGGGATGAACACTGAAGCTTTCTTT. The chain carries TRBV29-1 and TRBJ1-1; a possible D gene is TRBD1 (5 bases). In germline, CDR1 is SQVTM, CDR2 ANQGSEA. Trimming shortened V by 7 bases and J by 0 bases, and 12 bases separated the two germline ends. The length of the CDR3 is 13 residues.

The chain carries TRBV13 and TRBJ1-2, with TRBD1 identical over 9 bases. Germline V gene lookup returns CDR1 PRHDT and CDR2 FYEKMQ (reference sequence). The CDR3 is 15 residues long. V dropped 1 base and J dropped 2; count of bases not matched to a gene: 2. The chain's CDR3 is CASSLAGQGNYGYTF. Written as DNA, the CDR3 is TGTGCCAGCAGCTTAGCCGGACAGGGGAACTATGGCTACACCTTC.

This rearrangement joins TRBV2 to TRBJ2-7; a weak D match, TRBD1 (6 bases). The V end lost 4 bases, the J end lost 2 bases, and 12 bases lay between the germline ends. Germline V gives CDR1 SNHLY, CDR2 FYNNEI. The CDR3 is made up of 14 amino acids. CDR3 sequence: CASSAGTTTYEQYF. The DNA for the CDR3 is TGTGCCAGCAGTGCCGGGACAACAACCTACGAGCAGTACTTC.

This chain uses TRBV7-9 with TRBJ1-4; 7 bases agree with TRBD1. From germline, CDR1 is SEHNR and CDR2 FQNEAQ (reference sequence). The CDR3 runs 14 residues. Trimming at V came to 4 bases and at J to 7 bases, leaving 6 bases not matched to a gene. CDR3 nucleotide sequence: TGTGCCAGCAGCTCGGGACAGTATGGTGAAAAACTGTTTTTT. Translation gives CASSSGQYGEKLFF.

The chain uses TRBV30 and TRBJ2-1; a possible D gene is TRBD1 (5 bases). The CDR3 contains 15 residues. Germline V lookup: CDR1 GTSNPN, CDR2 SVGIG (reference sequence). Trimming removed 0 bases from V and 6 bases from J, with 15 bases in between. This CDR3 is CAWSVQGHQSNEQFF. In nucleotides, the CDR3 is TGTGCCTGGAGTGTCCAGGGTCACCAATCCAATGAGCAGTTCTTC.

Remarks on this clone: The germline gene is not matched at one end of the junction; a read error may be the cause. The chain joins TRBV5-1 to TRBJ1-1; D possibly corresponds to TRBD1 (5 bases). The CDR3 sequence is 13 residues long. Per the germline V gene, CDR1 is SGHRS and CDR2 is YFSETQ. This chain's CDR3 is CASSLGQSAEAFF. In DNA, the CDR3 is TGCGCCAGCAGCTTGGGACAGTCGGCTGAGGCTTTCTTT.

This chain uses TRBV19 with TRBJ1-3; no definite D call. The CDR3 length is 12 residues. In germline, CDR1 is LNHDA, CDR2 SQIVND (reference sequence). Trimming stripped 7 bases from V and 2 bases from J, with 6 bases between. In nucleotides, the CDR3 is TGTGCCAGTACCTTTCCTGGAAACACCATATATTTT. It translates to CASTFPGNTIYF.

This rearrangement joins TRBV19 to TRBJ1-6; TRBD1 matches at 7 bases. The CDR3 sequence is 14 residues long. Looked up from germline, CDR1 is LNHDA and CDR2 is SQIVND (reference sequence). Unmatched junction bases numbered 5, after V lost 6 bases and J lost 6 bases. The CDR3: CASRTGQLNSPLHF. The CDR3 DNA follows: TGTGCCAGTAGGACGGGACAGCTTAATTCACCCCTCCACTTT.

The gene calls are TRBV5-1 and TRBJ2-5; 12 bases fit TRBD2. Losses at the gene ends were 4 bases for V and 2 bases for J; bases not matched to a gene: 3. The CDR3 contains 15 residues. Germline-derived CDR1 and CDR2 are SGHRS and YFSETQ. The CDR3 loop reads CASSTGLAGQETQYF. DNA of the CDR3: TGCGCCAGCAGCACCGGACTAGCGGGGCAAGAGACCCAGTACTTC.

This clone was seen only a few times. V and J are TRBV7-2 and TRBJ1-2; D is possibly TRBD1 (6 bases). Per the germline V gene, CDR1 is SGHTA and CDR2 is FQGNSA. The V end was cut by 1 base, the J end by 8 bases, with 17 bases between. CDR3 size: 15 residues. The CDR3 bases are TGTGCCAGCAGCTTAGTCGGGGCAGGGGAAGGGGGCTACACCTTC. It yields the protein CASSLVGAGEGGYTF.

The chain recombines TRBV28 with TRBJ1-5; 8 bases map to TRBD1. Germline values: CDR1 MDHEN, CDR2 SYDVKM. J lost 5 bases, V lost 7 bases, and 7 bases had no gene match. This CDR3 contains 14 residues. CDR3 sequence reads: CASTFDRGHQPQHF. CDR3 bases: TGTGCCAGCACCTTCGACAGGGGACATCAGCCCCAGCATTTT.

CDR3 nucleotide sequence: TGCGCCAGCAGCTTGGACCTAGCGGGGGGGGGCACAGATACGCAGTATTTT. As protein: CASSLDLAGGGTDTQYF. The chain recombines TRBV5-1 with TRBJ2-3; the match to TRBD2 covers 12 bases. Germline CDR1 is SGHRS and CDR2 is YFSETQ. CDR3 size: 17 residues. With V trimmed by 0 bases and J by 1 base, 3 bases remained unmatched.

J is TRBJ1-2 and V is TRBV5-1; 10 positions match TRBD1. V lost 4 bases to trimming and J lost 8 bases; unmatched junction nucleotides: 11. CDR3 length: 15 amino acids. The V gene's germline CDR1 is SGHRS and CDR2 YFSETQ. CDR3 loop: CASSLEGTGVKGYTF. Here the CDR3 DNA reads TGCGCCAGCAGCCTGGAAGGGACAGGGGTTAAAGGCTACACCTTC.

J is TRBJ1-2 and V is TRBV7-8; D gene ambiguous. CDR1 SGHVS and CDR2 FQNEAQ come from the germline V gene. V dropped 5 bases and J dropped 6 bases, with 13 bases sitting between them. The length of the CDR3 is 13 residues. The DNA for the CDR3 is TGTGCCAGCAGCCTACACCAGGAAAATGGCTACACCTTC. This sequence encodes CASSLHQENGYTF. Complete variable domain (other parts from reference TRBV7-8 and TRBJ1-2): GAGVSQSPRYKVAKRGQDVALRCDPISGHVSLFWYQQALGQGPEFLTYFQNEAQLDKSGLPSDRFFAERPEGSVSTLKIQRTQQEDSAVYLCASSLHQENGYTFGSGTRLTVV.

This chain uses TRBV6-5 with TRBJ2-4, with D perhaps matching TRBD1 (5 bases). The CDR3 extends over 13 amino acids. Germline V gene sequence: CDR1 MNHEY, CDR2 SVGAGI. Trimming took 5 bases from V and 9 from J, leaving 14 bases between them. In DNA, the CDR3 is TGTGCCAGCAGTCACCCGCAGGGAAGCATTCAGTACTTC. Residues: CASSHPQGSIQYF.